Shown below are 30 T cell receptor beta chains from a single sample sequenced in a study of blood T cell repertoires in COVID-19. Clones were sequenced by immunoSEQ multiplex PCR, and TCRdb holds only the in-frame ones, with some missing. The sample consists of approximately 190,000 clones, around 83% of them appearing once. Sequencing was done on a sample of PBMCs or T cells enriched from blood (not recorded which). The receptors shown here come from a woman in her thirties or forties in a cohort exposed to, infected with or recovered from COVID-19 (not recorded which).

The V call is TRBV27, the J call TRBJ1-1, with D possibly being TRBD1 (5 bases). The germline CDR1 and CDR2 sequences are MNHEY and SMNVEV (reference sequence). V lost 6 bases and J lost 7, with 15 bases in between. This CDR3 has 13 residues. This chain's CDR3 is CASSSGGEGEAFF. CDR3 nucleotide sequence: TGTGCCAGCAGCTCCGGAGGGGAGGGTGAAGCTTTCTTT.

This sequence joins TRBV18 and TRBJ1-1; no clear D gene. The CDR3 is 15 amino acids. V was trimmed by 2 bases and J by 1 base, leaving 11 bases between them. Germline CDR1 and CDR2: KGHSH and LQKENI. Written as DNA, the CDR3 is TGTGCCAGCTCACCAACAAACGCGGGGAACACTGAAGCTTTCTTT. This translates into CASSPTNAGNTEAFF.

The genes are TRBV5-1 and TRBJ2-7, with 9 bases fitting TRBD2. V lost 4 bases and J lost 2; bases outside the gene matches: 7. The germline V gene has CDR1 SGHRS and CDR2 YFSETQ. The CDR3 totals 15 residues. CDR3 in DNA: TGCGCCAGCAGCCCAGAGCTAGCGGGGACCTACGAGCAGTACTTC. Its translation: CASSPELAGTYEQYF.

The rearrangement joins TRBV12-3 or TRBV12-4 to TRBJ2-2; possible D gene TRBD2, 5 bases. CDR3 length: 13 amino acids. Trimming removed 8 bases at V and 7 bases at J, with 14 bases between. CDR3 in amino acids: CASYRDGYGELFF. The CDR3 nucleotides are TGTGCCAGCTACCGGGATGGGTACGGGGAGCTGTTTTTT.

The chain links TRBV2 to TRBJ1-5; possibly TRBD1 for D (5 bases). Trimming pared 2 bases from V and 7 bases from J, leaving 15 bases between. The CDR3 is made up of 15 amino acids. Germline V gives CDR1 SNHLY, CDR2 FYNNEI. Here the CDR3 reads CASSEMWGGGQPQHF. The CDR3 DNA sequence: TGTGCCAGCAGTGAAATGTGGGGGGGTGGCCAGCCCCAGCATTTT.

This clone is a singleton in its sample. V usage is TRBV29-1 and J usage is TRBJ1-1; 8 positions agree with TRBD1. CDR1 SQVTM and CDR2 ANQGSEA come from the germline V gene. V lost 6 bases and J lost 5; bases outside the gene matches: 11. This CDR3 spans 14 amino acids. CDR3 sequence reads: CSVATQGARTEAFF. CDR3 nucleotide sequence: TGCAGCGTGGCGACCCAGGGGGCGAGGACTGAAGCTTTCTTT.

This chain links TRBV4-1 with TRBJ1-1; D is unresolved. This CDR3 comprises 14 residues. The V end lost 4 bases, the J end lost 0 bases, and 9 bases lay between the germline ends. Germline V gene data show CDR1 as MGHRA and CDR2 as YSYEKL. CDR3: CASSLGGLNTEAFF. CDR3 in DNA: TGCGCCAGCAGCCTCGGCGGTTTGAACACTGAAGCTTTCTTT.

The rearrangement joins TRBV2 to TRBJ1-2; no clear D gene. V lost 10 bases and J 5 bases, leaving 23 bases between the germline ends. The CDR3 is 15 residues long. Germline CDR1 and CDR2: SNHLY and FYNNEI. This chain's CDR3 is CATAPYGQREYGYTF. The CDR3 DNA reads TGTGCCACGGCCCCGTATGGGCAGAGGGAATATGGCTACACCTTC.

The chain uses TRBV28 and TRBJ2-7, with 8 bases lining up with TRBD1. The V and J ends lost 5 bases and 4 bases, in that order; junction bases with no gene match: 7. Germline loops: CDR1 MDHEN, CDR2 SYDVKM. The CDR3 contains 14 residues. DNA for the CDR3: TGTGCCAGCAGTCCGACAGGGGAGGATTACGAGCAGTACTTC. It specifies CASSPTGEDYEQYF.

The chain combines TRBV28 with TRBJ2-3, with 7 bases lining up with TRBD2. The CDR3 extends over 15 amino acids. CDR1 and CDR2 (germline): MDHEN, SYDVKM. Losses at the gene ends were 8 bases for V and 4 bases for J; bases not matched to a gene: 12. The CDR3 nucleotides read TGTGCCAGCGCTTTCTTGGGAGGGCGGGCAGATACGCAGTATTTT. It is translated as CASAFLGGRADTQYF. Combining the CDR3 with reference TRBV28 and TRBJ2-3 gives the whole variable domain DVKVTQSSRYLVKRTGEKVFLECVQDMDHENMFWYRQDPGLGLRLIYFSYDVKMKEKGDIPEGYSVSREKKERFSLILESASTNQTSMYLCASAFLGGRADTQYFGPGTRLTVL.

The V and J genes are TRBV11-3 and TRBJ1-1; 8 positions match TRBD1. This CDR3 comprises 14 residues. The J segment lost 7 bases and the V segment lost 1 base, leaving 5 bases of the junction unmatched. Germline loops: CDR1 SGHNT, CDR2 YENEEA. DNA for the CDR3: TGTGCCAGCAGCTTAGGGACAGGGAGGGATGAAGCTTTCTTT. Its translation: CASSLGTGRDEAFF.

The chain uses TRBV4-1 and TRBJ1-1; 8 bases align to TRBD1. CDR1 is MGHRA, CDR2 YSYEKL, per germline. The ends lost 3 bases at V and 3 bases at J; junction bases unmatched: 9. This CDR3 spans 16 amino acids. The CDR3 bases are TGCGCCAGCAGCCACCGAAGACAGGGGCGGGACACTGAAGCTTTCTTT. The encoded protein is CASSHRRQGRDTEAFF.

This clone was recorded once. The rearrangement links TRBV7-2 to TRBJ2-1, with 9 bases fitting TRBD1. The CDR3 runs to 14 residues. Germline V gene data show CDR1 as SGHTA and CDR2 as FQGNSA. V lost 4 bases and J lost 6; bases outside the gene matches: 4. The CDR3 sequence is CASSSGTGSNEQFF. CDR3 DNA: TGTGCCAGCAGCTCCGGGACAGGGAGCAATGAGCAGTTCTTC.

The V gene is TRBV2, the J gene TRBJ2-5, with TRBD2 matching over 11 bases. CDR3 size: 15 residues. Germline loops: CDR1 SNHLY, CDR2 FYNNEI. The junction had 6 bases not matched to a gene; V was cut back by 5 bases and J by 4 bases. The CDR3 region is CASSPSGRNRETQYF. The DNA of the CDR3 is TGTGCCAGCAGTCCTAGCGGGAGGAATAGAGAGACCCAGTACTTC.

The chain uses TRBV9 and TRBJ2-1; no clear D gene. The CDR3 is 14 residues long. V lost 0 bases and J 8 bases, leaving 12 bases between the germline ends. Germline CDR1 SGDLS, CDR2 YYNGEE. CDR3 sequence reads: CASSVAWASDEQFF. The CDR3, as DNA: TGTGCCAGCAGCGTAGCTTGGGCGTCAGATGAGCAGTTCTTC.

CDR3 sequence reads: CASSKFSGGHNEQFF. The CDR3 region has the DNA TGTGCCAGCAGCAAGTTCAGCGGGGGGCACAATGAGCAGTTCTTC. The chain links TRBV13 to TRBJ2-1, with TRBD2 matching 9 bases. V shed 5 bases, J shed 5 bases, and the junction held 7 bases outside the gene matches. The CDR3 sequence is 15 residues long. CDR1 PRHDT and CDR2 FYEKMQ come from the germline V gene (reference sequence).

This clone was seen just once. J is TRBJ2-1 and V is TRBV4-3; D might be TRBD2 (6 bases). Per the germline V gene, CDR1 is LGHNA and CDR2 is YSLEER. This CDR3 comprises 14 residues. The V and J ends lost 4 bases and 4 bases respectively, with 11 bases between them. The CDR3 is CASSPGLGYNEQFF. CDR3 sequence (DNA): TGCGCCAGCAGCCCGGGACTCGGATACAATGAGCAGTTCTTC.

This clone was observed once. The chain has TRBV12-3 or TRBV12-4 and TRBJ2-1; TRBD1 agrees at 9 bases. The CDR3 sequence is 13 residues long. The ends lost 6 bases at V and 6 bases at J; junction bases unmatched: 3. The CDR3 DNA reads TGTGCCAGCAGACCGACAGGGGGCAATGAGCAGTTCTTC. This encodes CASRPTGGNEQFF.

This clone occurred a few times. The gene calls are TRBV6-5 and TRBJ2-3; 7 bases are shared with TRBD2. V lost 2 bases to trimming and J lost 1 base; unmatched junction nucleotides: 3. CDR1 is MNHEY and CDR2 is SVGAGI in the germline V gene. The CDR3 sequence is 15 residues long. CDR3 DNA: TGTGCCAGCAGTTACCCGGCGGGAGGCACAGATACGCAGTATTTT. The encoded protein is CASSYPAGGTDTQYF.

The rearrangement joins TRBV29-1 to TRBJ2-1, with 8 bases identical to TRBD2. The germline CDR1 and CDR2 sequences are SQVTM and ANQGSEA. With V trimmed by 5 bases and J by 2 bases, 11 bases remained unmatched. The CDR3 is made up of 16 amino acids. CDR3 bases: TGCAGCGTTTCTCCCACAGCGGGGGTCCCCTACAATGAGCAGTTCTTC. As protein: CSVSPTAGVPYNEQFF.

This clone showed up just once. The V call is TRBV30, the J call TRBJ1-1; D not resolved. The CDR3 totals 11 residues. Deletions cut 1 base from V and 9 bases from J, with 9 bases between. From germline, CDR1 is GTSNPN and CDR2 SVGIG (reference sequence). The DNA for the CDR3 is TGTGCCTGGAGTGAGGAGAAGCAAGCTTTCTTT. Protein sequence: CAWSEEKQAFF.

V usage is TRBV11-3 and J usage is TRBJ2-4, with 12 bases fitting TRBD1. Losses at the gene ends were 4 bases for V and 6 bases for J; bases not matched to a gene: 4. This CDR3 has 15 amino acids. CDR1 is SGHNT, CDR2 YENEEA, per germline. CDR3 DNA: TGTGCCAGCAGCTCCGGGACAGGGGGCGGAAACATTCAGTACTTC. Protein sequence: CASSSGTGGGNIQYF.

The chain joins TRBV12-3 or TRBV12-4 to TRBJ2-1, with 7 bases aligning to TRBD2. This CDR3 is built from 12 residues. J gave up 9 bases and V 3 bases, and 2 bases lay outside the gene matches. This CDR3 reads CASSLGGSEQFF. CDR3 bases: TGTGCCAGCAGTTTGGGGGGGAGTGAGCAGTTCTTC.

This clone was found many times. The V gene is TRBV30, the J gene TRBJ2-7; no clear D gene. Trimming cost V 4 bases and J 0 bases, with 10 bases left between them. The CDR3 spans 13 residues. Germline loops: CDR1 GTSNPN, CDR2 SVGIG (reference sequence). The DNA for the CDR3 is TGTGCCTGGACAGGCATTGACTCCTACGAGCAGTACTTC. It codes for CAWTGIDSYEQYF.

This chain links TRBV5-1 with TRBJ2-5; 10 bases are a match to TRBD1. The CDR3 is made up of 15 amino acids. Germline CDR1 reads SGHRS; CDR2 reads YFSETQ. Unmatched junction bases numbered 9, after V lost 4 bases and J lost 6 bases. As DNA, the CDR3 is TGCGCCAGCAGCAAACAGGACAGGGGGTGGAAGACCCAGTACTTC. This sequence encodes CASSKQDRGWKTQYF.

The rearrangement joins TRBV27 to TRBJ2-3, with 8 bases identical to TRBD1. This CDR3 region has 14 residues. In germline, CDR1 is MNHEY, CDR2 SMNVEV (reference sequence). Unmatched junction bases numbered 6, after V lost 3 bases and J lost 7 bases. The CDR3 sequence: CASSFDRGLNTQYF. The DNA for the CDR3 is TGTGCCAGCAGTTTTGACAGGGGCCTGAATACGCAGTATTTT.

The chain links TRBV29-1 to TRBJ1-1; maybe TRBD1 (6 bases). Germline assignment: CDR1 SQVTM and CDR2 ANQGSEA. V was cut by 1 base and J by 5 bases, with 17 bases left in between. The CDR3 extends over 15 amino acids. Here the CDR3 DNA reads TGCAGCGTTGAAGCGTCCCAGGGGCATAGAACTGAAGCTTTCTTT. Its translation: CSVEASQGHRTEAFF.

The chain combines TRBV16 with TRBJ1-5; D ambiguous. This CDR3 comprises 14 residues. V was pared by 0 bases and J by 2 bases, with 5 bases between. CDR1 KGHSY and CDR2 FQNENV come from the germline V gene. Written as DNA, the CDR3 is TGTGCCAGCAGCCAATCCCTCGGCAATCAGCCCCAGCATTTT. Amino acids: CASSQSLGNQPQHF.

This chain joins TRBV11-2 and TRBJ2-5, with TRBD2 identical over 14 bases. The CDR3 spans 15 residues. The germline CDR1 and CDR2 sequences are SGHAT and FQNNGV. The trim removed 8 bases at V and 5 bases at J, leaving 7 bases unmatched. CDR3 sequence: CASATSGGAVETQYF. CDR3 nucleotide sequence: TGTGCCAGCGCGACTAGCGGGGGGGCCGTGGAGACCCAGTACTTC.

V usage is TRBV27 and J usage is TRBJ1-5; 9 bases fit TRBD1. CDR3 length: 15 amino acids. J lost 5 bases, V lost 5 bases, and 7 bases had no gene match. CDR1 MNHEY and CDR2 SMNVEV come from the germline V gene (reference sequence). The CDR3 sequence is CASSMMGQGDQPQHF. DNA of the CDR3: TGTGCCAGCAGTATGATGGGACAGGGTGATCAGCCCCAGCATTTT.